These 21 T cell receptor beta chains share one sample of origin, sequenced in a study of T cell changes during pregnancy in multiple sclerosis. Clones were sequenced by immunoSEQ multiplex PCR, and TCRdb holds only the in-frame ones, with some missing. Here the sample spans 75,000 to 95,000 clones, around 93% being singletons. The source was peripheral blood, collected before pregnancy. All receptors come from a female donor with multiple sclerosis, enrolled in a pregnancy study.

This chain links TRBV6-1 with TRBJ1-3; D gene uncertain. The CDR3 runs to 15 residues. The germline gives CDR1 MNHNS, CDR2 SASEGT. The V gene lost 6 bases and the J gene lost 0 bases, with 12 bases spanning the gap. CDR3 nucleotide sequence: TGTGCCAGCAGAACGAAGCCCGGCTCTGGAAACACCATATATTTT. Encoded protein: CASRTKPGSGNTIYF.

The chain is built from TRBV19 and TRBJ2-7; unclear D gene. The CDR3 loop spans 13 amino acids. The V gene lost 3 bases and the J gene lost 3 bases, with 9 bases spanning the gap. Per the germline V gene, CDR1 is LNHDA and CDR2 is SQIVND (reference sequence). CDR3 loop: CASSMNLGYEQYF. DNA of the CDR3: TGTGCCAGTAGTATGAACCTCGGCTACGAGCAGTACTTC.

This chain links TRBV12-5 with TRBJ1-5; TRBD1 agrees at 7 bases. The V and J ends lost 1 base and 0 bases, in that order; junction bases with no gene match: 6. CDR3 length equals 17 residues. Germline V gives CDR1 LGHNT, CDR2 FRNRAP. In DNA form, the CDR3 reads TGTGCTAGTGGTTTGGCGACAGGGAGTGCTAGCAATCAGCCCCAGCATTTT. Translating it yields CASGLATGSASNQPQHF.

This chain links TRBV10-3 with TRBJ2-2; TRBD1 is a possible D gene (6 bases). The germline gives CDR1 ENHRY, CDR2 SYGVKD. The V end lost 4 bases, the J end lost 9 bases, and 15 bases lay between the germline ends. This CDR3 contains 14 residues. CDR3 loop: CAISGAGASRELFF. CDR3 bases: TGTGCCATCAGTGGGGCAGGGGCCAGCCGGGAGCTGTTTTTT.

The rearrangement uses TRBV18 and TRBJ1-1; unclear D gene. The ends were cut back, 2 bases at V and 10 bases at J, with 11 bases in the middle. The V gene's germline CDR1 is KGHSH and CDR2 LQKENI. The CDR3 contains 12 residues. The CDR3 protein is CASSPGQDTAFF. Here the CDR3 DNA reads TGTGCCAGCTCACCAGGGCAGGATACAGCTTTCTTT.

This rearrangement joins TRBV7-2 to TRBJ1-2; D perhaps matches TRBD1 (5 bases). The CDR3 is 15 residues long. Germline V gene lookup returns CDR1 SGHTA and CDR2 FQGNSA. Between the trimmed V and J ends, which lost 5 bases and 2 bases, there was a span of 15 bases. CDR3 DNA sequence: TGTGCCAGCAGCCCCCGTACTACAGGCAACTATGGCTACACCTTC. It translates to CASSPRTTGNYGYTF.

The genes are TRBV7-3 and TRBJ2-3, with 9 bases aligning to TRBD2. Trimming removed 2 bases from V and 3 bases from J; junction bases left unmatched: 6. CDR1 and CDR2 from the germline V gene are SGHTA and FQGTGA. The CDR3 totals 16 residues. CDR3 in DNA: TGTGCCAGCAGCTTATCAGCGGGGGGATTGACAGATACGCAGTATTTT. Amino acids: CASSLSAGGLTDTQYF.

This clone appeared a few times. The chain's CDR3 is CASSKPGLPRNEQFF. The CDR3 bases are TGTGCCAGCAGCAAACCGGGACTCCCCAGGAATGAGCAGTTCTTC. The rearrangement uses TRBV27 and TRBJ2-1, with TRBD2 as a possible D gene (6 bases). The germline V and J ends were trimmed by 6 bases and 7 bases, with 19 bases remaining between them. Looked up from germline, CDR1 is MNHEY and CDR2 is SMNVEV (reference sequence). There are 15 residues in the CDR3.

The chain employs TRBV6-1 and TRBJ1-6; no definite D call. V lost 2 bases and J lost 7, with 9 bases in between. The CDR3 consists of 14 residues. Germline V gives CDR1 MNHNS, CDR2 SASEGT. The CDR3 DNA sequence: TGTGCCAGCAGTGAATGGGCCGGAAATTCACCCCTCCACTTT. As protein: CASSEWAGNSPLHF.

The V and J genes are TRBV6-6 and TRBJ2-6; 7 bases agree with TRBD1. The trim removed 10 bases at V and 0 bases at J, leaving 6 bases unmatched. CDR3 length equals 15 residues. The germline CDR1 and CDR2 sequences are MNHNY and SVGAGI (reference sequence). In DNA, the CDR3 is TGTGCCACCCGGGACAGAAGCTCTGGGGCCAACGTCCTGACTTTC. It is translated as CATRDRSSGANVLTF.

J is TRBJ2-1 and V is TRBV5-1; TRBD2 might be the D (5 bases). Per the germline V gene, CDR1 is SGHRS and CDR2 is YFSETQ. V lost 4 bases and J lost 1, with 21 bases in between. The CDR3 consists of 18 residues. CDR3 region: CASSPAGVKPKSYNEQFF. The CDR3, as DNA: TGCGCCAGCAGCCCCGCGGGCGTCAAACCCAAATCCTACAATGAGCAGTTCTTC.

The gene calls are TRBV15 and TRBJ1-1, with 7 bases lining up with TRBD1. CDR1 is LNHNV and CDR2 is YYDKDF in the germline V gene (reference sequence). V was clipped by 0 bases and J by 6 bases; unmatched bases: 10. This CDR3 contains 16 residues. CDR3 bases: TGTGCCACCAGCAGAGATCGGTCAGGGGGGACCTCTGAAGCTTTCTTT. Residues: CATSRDRSGGTSEAFF.

The J gene is TRBJ2-4, the V gene TRBV5-1; D remains unclear. Trimming shortened V by 0 bases and J by 4 bases, and 8 bases separated the two germline ends. Germline-derived CDR1 and CDR2 are SGHRS and YFSETQ. The CDR3 is 14 amino acids. The CDR3 DNA is TGCGCCAGCAGCTTGGACGGTAGTAAAAACATTCAGTACTTC. Translation gives CASSLDGSKNIQYF.

The chain joins TRBV28 to TRBJ1-4; 8 positions match TRBD1. The CDR3 runs 14 residues. Germline V gene sequence: CDR1 MDHEN, CDR2 SYDVKM. J was trimmed by 11 bases and V by 5 bases; bases with no gene match: 10. DNA for the CDR3: TGTGCCAGCAGTCCGGGACAGGAGATGAGGAAACTGTTTTTT. Translation: CASSPGQEMRKLFF. The complete variable domain, with remaining parts taken from reference TRBV28 and TRBJ1-4, reads DVKVTQSSRYLVKRTGEKVFLECVQDMDHENMFWYRQDPGLGLRLIYFSYDVKMKEKGDIPEGYSVSREKKERFSLILESASTNQTSMYLCASSPGQEMRKLFFGSGTQLSVL.

Here the CDR3 reads CASSLTSGGAVSTDTQYF. The CDR3, as DNA: TGTGCCAGCAGCTTAACGAGCGGGGGGGCAGTAAGCACAGATACGCAGTATTTT. The chain links TRBV7-3 to TRBJ2-3, with 10 bases fitting TRBD2. Trimming removed 0 bases from V and 0 bases from J; junction bases left unmatched: 6. CDR3 length: 18 residues. Germline CDR1 and CDR2: SGHTA and FQGTGA.

CDR3: CASSQEPGQPYGDTQYF. CDR3 sequence (DNA): TGTGCCAGCAGCCAAGAGCCGGGACAGCCTTACGGCGATACGCAGTATTTT. The chain is built from TRBV14 and TRBJ2-3; 7 nucleotides line up with TRBD1. The V and J ends lost 0 bases and 6 bases, in that order; junction bases with no gene match: 12. The CDR3 is made up of 17 amino acids. CDR1 is SGHDN, CDR2 FVKESK, per germline.

The V call is TRBV2, the J call TRBJ2-1, with TRBD1 matching over 8 bases. This CDR3 is 15 amino acids long. J was trimmed by 0 bases and V by 5 bases; bases with no gene match: 3. Germline values: CDR1 SNHLY, CDR2 FYNNEI. For the CDR3, the DNA is TGTGCCAGCAGTCGGGACAGGAGCTCCTACAATGAGCAGTTCTTC. It yields the protein CASSRDRSSYNEQFF.

The V and J genes are TRBV27 and TRBJ1-4; D might be TRBD1 (6 bases). This CDR3 has 15 amino acids. Between the trimmed V and J ends, which lost 3 bases and 0 bases, there was a span of 8 bases. The germline CDR1 and CDR2 sequences are MNHEY and SMNVEV (reference sequence). The DNA of the CDR3 is TGTGCCAGCAGTTTGAGGACAGCAACTAATGAAAAACTGTTTTTT. Its translation: CASSLRTATNEKLFF.

This clone has only a few counts. The chain is built from TRBV7-9 and TRBJ2-7; D remains unclear. The CDR3 loop spans 13 amino acids. The germline V gene encodes CDR1 SEHNR and CDR2 FQNEAQ (reference sequence). In DNA form, the CDR3 reads TGTGCACTGGCGGAGTCCGGCTCTTACGAGCAGTACTTC. Encoded protein: CALAESGSYEQYF.

This sequence joins TRBV2 and TRBJ2-5; 7 bases are a match to TRBD2. CDR3 size: 16 residues. After removal of 3 bases from V and 1 base from J, the junction contained 8 bases not matched to a gene. CDR1 is SNHLY and CDR2 is FYNNEI in the germline V gene. CDR3 protein: CASSDRTRVLQETQYF. CDR3 DNA: TGTGCCAGCAGTGACAGGACTAGGGTCCTCCAAGAGACCCAGTACTTC. The full variable domain, in which reference TRBV2 and TRBJ2-5 provide the parts outside the CDR3, is EPEVTQTPSHQVTQMGQEVILRCVPISNHLYFYWYRQILGQKVEFLVSFYNNEISEKSEIFDDQFSVERPDGSNFTLKIRSTKLEDSAMYFCASSDRTRVLQETQYFGPGTRLLVL.

The chain recombines TRBV6-5 with TRBJ2-5; a weak D match, TRBD2 (5 bases). CDR3 size: 13 residues. CDR1 is MNHEY and CDR2 is SVGAGI in the germline V gene. V was cut by 2 bases and J by 4 bases, with 8 bases left in between. The DNA of the CDR3 is TGTGCCAGCAGTTACCGGGGTGCAGAGACCCAGTACTTC. This translates into CASSYRGAETQYF.